This TCR beta chain emerged from a study of identical twins. General observations from the study: Zero-insertion results could be subject to partial confounding by invariant MAIT and iNKT cells.

This clonotype was detected ten times or more. Its antigen is not known. Germline lookup yields CDR1 MNHEY and CDR2 SMNVEV (reference sequence). Trimming cost V 2 bases and J 7 bases; bases outside gene matches: 3. The CDR3 is 13 amino acids. One entry per CDR3 protein results from TCRdb running MiXCR on the 5' RACE reads. The sample contains 270,000 or so distinct CDR3 sequences, about 8% of which appear only once. The same data also contributed to another study, on yellow fever vaccine responses in identical twins.

The clonotype originates from a woman between 18 and 29 years old in good health. Sequenced sample: CD8+ T cells sorted from blood. V and J are TRBV27 and TRBJ2-7, with 9 bases identical to TRBD2. The CDR3, as DNA: TGTGCCAGCAGTTTAGCGGGGGGGCGAGAGCAGTACTTC. Amino acid sequence: CASSLAGGREQYF.